What follows describes a single T cell receptor (beta chain). In the original analysis: Using reference gene primer amplification, nucleated cell counts were estimated. This table comes from immunoSEQ multiplex PCR, and its TCRdb copy is limited to in-frame clones, with some not included. Clone size and the V and J calls come from that table; the DNA yielded D and trimming. The repertoire holds 200,000 to 250,000 clones, roughly 80% seen once, with approximately 8% in the top ten. In Seattle, patients joined the study during active infection and were tracked longitudinally. The sample comes from a study of blood T cell repertoires in COVID-19. Looking at the study overall: The analysed material was cDNA or gDNA that came from T cells, B-cell-depleted T cells, or PBMCs.

This CDR3 has 15 amino acids. The V gene's germline CDR1 is LNHDA and CDR2 SQIVND (reference sequence). V shed 7 bases and J shed 9 bases, with 19 bases lying between them. The sequencing sample was made of peripheral blood. This chain connects TRBV19 to TRBJ1-6, with no clear D. The TCR sequence derives from a woman older than 75 with COVID-19, enrolled during active disease. The CDR3 reads CASTYDRARASPLHF. DNA for the CDR3: TGTGCCAGTACTTATGACCGGGCGCGGGCTTCACCCCTCCACTTT. Together with reference TRBV19 and TRBJ1-6, the CDR3 gives the full variable domain: DGGITQSPKYLFRKEGQNVTLSCEQNLNHDAMYWYRQDPGQGLRLIYYSQIVNDFQKGDIAEGYSVSREKKESFPLTVTSAQKNPTAFYLCASTYDRARASPLHFGNGTRLTVT.